This T cell receptor beta chain comes out of a study of T cell responses to AZD1222 COVID-19 vaccine. Sequenced by immunoSEQ multiplex PCR; TCRdb stores in-frame clones only, minus some. The sample holds about 130,000 clones, 88% seen once. A remark on this clone: Its target is not known.

Findings of the study overall: Increases in Spike-specific TCR breadth and depth were seen after two AZD1222 doses. Reportedly, nearly half of unique spike TCRs recognized epitopes outside B.1.351/B.1.1.7 mutations.

V lost 0 bases, J lost 2 bases, and 9 bases lay in between. The CDR3 is 14 amino acids. Germline V gives CDR1 SGHKS, CDR2 YYEKEE (reference sequence). The V and J genes are TRBV5-5 and TRBJ2-7; tentative D call: TRBD1 (6 bases). This receptor was obtained from an adult in good health. The sample consisted of peripheral blood, taken on day 0 of AZD1222 vaccination. The CDR3 DNA sequence: TGTGCCAGCAGCTTGGGCAGGGGCCCCTACGAGCAGTACTTC. It codes for CASSLGRGPYEQYF.